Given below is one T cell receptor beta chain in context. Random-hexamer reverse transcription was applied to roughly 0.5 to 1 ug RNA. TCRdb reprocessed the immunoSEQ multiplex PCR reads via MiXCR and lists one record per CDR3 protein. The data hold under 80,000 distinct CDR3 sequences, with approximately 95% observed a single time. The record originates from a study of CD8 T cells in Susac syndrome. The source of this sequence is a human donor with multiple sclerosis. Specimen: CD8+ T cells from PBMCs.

CDR3 sequence reads: CASSLVGGAPNTEAFF. The CDR3, as DNA: TGTGCCAGCAGCTTAGTGGGTGGGGCTCCGAACACTGAAGCTTTCTTT. The chain links TRBV7-9 to TRBJ1-1, with D possibly being TRBD1 (5 bases). Trimming took off 1 base at V and 1 base at J, with 13 bases between the two ends. The germline V gene encodes CDR1 SEHNR and CDR2 FQNEAQ (reference sequence). This CDR3 is 16 amino acids long.